This is a list of T cell receptor beta chains from one sample in a study of shared clonotypes between healthy human individuals. Generated by immunoSEQ multiplex PCR, the TCRdb table keeps only in-frame clones and is missing some. The sample yields hundreds of thousands of clones, approximately 95% seen once. Sequenced material: naive CD4+ T cells sorted from blood. These receptors were taken from a young woman in good health. Both conserved end residues are part of each CDR3. A D gene is named only where the DNA matches it firmly. Where a row states a size, it is once, few, many or the class of an expanded clone; other rows omit it.

j_call clone_size d_call v_call cdr3_aa cdr3_nt
TRBJ2-7 - TRBD2 TRBV29-1 CSVRGTVKSGTSMDEQYF TGCAGCGTCCGTGGGACAGTAAAATCCGGGACTAGCATGGACGAGCAGTACTTC
TRBJ2-5 - - TRBV10-3 CAISESPGQTQYF TGTGCCATCAGTGAGTCACCGGGACAGACCCAGTACTTC
TRBJ1-3 - TRBD1 TRBV28 CASSTGTDPSGNTIYF TGTGCCAGCAGTACCGGGACAGATCCCTCTGGAAACACCATATATTTT
TRBJ2-7 - - TRBV18 CASSPRNGGEQYF TGTGCCAGCTCACCACGTAATGGGGGCGAGCAGTACTTC
TRBJ1-5 few - TRBV19 CASRRVGNQPQHF TGTGCCAGTCGCAGGGTAGGCAATCAGCCCCAGCATTTT
TRBJ1-4 - TRBD1 TRBV29-1 CSVGQGAHLTNEKLFF TGCAGCGTTGGCCAGGGGGCACACCTAACTAATGAGAAACTGTTTTTT
TRBJ2-7 once TRBD2 TRBV28 CASLPAGVPYEQYF TGTGCCAGCCTACCAGCGGGAGTACCCTACGAGCAGTACTTC
TRBJ1-1 - - TRBV14 CASSIRRLGTEAFF TGTGCCAGCAGCATACGCAGACTCGGCACTGAAGCTTTCTTT
TRBJ1-2 - - TRBV5-1 CAPPQGSLEGDSGYTF TGCGCCCCTCCACAGGGCAGCTTGGAAGGGGATAGTGGCTACACCTTC
TRBJ1-1 - TRBD1 TRBV6-4 CASRDRENTEAFF TGTGCCAGCCGGGACAGGGAGAACACTGAAGCTTTCTTT
TRBJ2-6 - - TRBV2 CASRSRYVSSGANVLTF TGTGCCAGCAGGAGCCGGTACGTTAGCTCTGGGGCCAACGTCCTGACTTTC
TRBJ2-7 - - TRBV14 CASSLLGPTYEQYF TGTGCCAGCAGCCTCTTAGGCCCAACCTACGAGCAGTACTTC